The 14 T cell receptor beta chains presented below share a single source sample, sequenced in a study of blood T cell repertoires in COVID-19. The method was immunoSEQ multiplex PCR; TCRdb's version includes in-frame clones alone and lacks a portion of them. The data show fewer than 60,000 clones, with approximately 89% seen just once and around 9% held by the top ten. Sequenced: peripheral blood. All receptors come from a man at least 80 years old with active or convalescent COVID-19.

The gene calls are TRBV7-2 and TRBJ1-1; 7 bases are shared with TRBD1. Trimming removed 5 bases from V and 5 bases from J; junction bases left unmatched: 11. The germline V gene encodes CDR1 SGHTA and CDR2 FQGNSA. The CDR3 is made up of 15 amino acids. The CDR3 DNA reads TGTGCCAGCAGCCTTCAACAGGGGCGCGAGACTGAAGCTTTCTTT. Its protein product is CASSLQQGRETEAFF.

The chain combines TRBV5-1 with TRBJ1-1; D is possibly TRBD1 (6 bases). The CDR3 loop spans 17 amino acids. V lost 2 bases to trimming and J lost 1 base, with 18 bases between them. Looked up from germline, CDR1 is SGHRS and CDR2 is YFSETQ. In DNA form, the CDR3 reads TGCGCCAGCAGCTTCCCCGGCACAGGGCAGGGGAACACTGAAGCTTTCTTT. It codes for CASSFPGTGQGNTEAFF.

The chain combines TRBV28 with TRBJ2-7, with TRBD2 matching over 7 bases. After removal of 1 base from V and 9 bases from J, the junction contained 15 bases not matched to a gene. Germline CDR1 reads MDHEN; CDR2 reads SYDVKM. This CDR3 region has 16 residues. Here the CDR3 reads CASSLSNTQIQRGQYF. The CDR3 bases are TGTGCCAGCAGTTTATCGAATACCCAGATCCAGCGGGGGCAGTACTTC.

This sequence joins TRBV30 and TRBJ1-1; possible D gene TRBD1, 5 bases. Germline V gives CDR1 GTSNPN, CDR2 SVGIG (reference sequence). Trimming pared 0 bases from V and 0 bases from J, leaving 5 bases between. CDR3 length equals 13 residues. The DNA of the CDR3 is TGTGCCTGGAGTGTACAGGTGAACACTGAAGCTTTCTTT. Protein product: CAWSVQVNTEAFF. Drawing the rest from reference TRBV30 and TRBJ1-1, the complete variable domain is SQTIHQWPATLVQPVGSPLSLECTVEGTSNPNLYWYRQAAGRGLQLLFYSVGIGQISSEVPQNLSASRPQDRQFILSSKKLLLSDSGFYLCAWSVQVNTEAFFGQGTRLTVV.

The chain combines TRBV28 with TRBJ2-2; D gene uncertain. This CDR3 has 11 residues. Germline V CDR1 and CDR2: MDHEN, SYDVKM. Trimming cost V 7 bases and J 8 bases, with 8 bases left between them. The CDR3 coding sequence is TGTGCCAGCACCGATCGGGGGGAGCTGTTTTTT. Translation gives CASTDRGELFF.

This clone is medium-sized in the sample. The chain carries TRBV4-2 and TRBJ1-2; 7 nucleotides match TRBD1. V gave up 3 bases and J gave up 2 bases; unmatched junction bases: 12. This CDR3 contains 17 residues. Germline V gene sequence: CDR1 LGHNA, CDR2 YNFKEQ. CDR3 bases: TGTGCCAGCAGCCACCCCATGGAGCAGGGGGGCAACTATGGCTACACCTTC. It is translated as CASSHPMEQGGNYGYTF.

This clone was counted only a few times. CDR3 nucleotides: TGTGCCATCAGGGGGGCACTAGGAAACACCATATATTTT. Translating it yields CAIRGALGNTIYF. V usage is TRBV10-3 and J usage is TRBJ1-3; TRBD1 is a possible D gene (6 bases). V dropped 6 bases and J dropped 4 bases, with 10 bases sitting between them. Germline lookup yields CDR1 ENHRY and CDR2 SYGVKD. The CDR3 length is 13 residues.

The gene calls are TRBV20-1 and TRBJ2-3; D is perhaps TRBD1 (7 bases). Germline-derived CDR1 and CDR2 are DFQATT and SNEGSKA (reference sequence). The CDR3 is made up of 15 amino acids. Trimming stripped 3 bases from V and 3 bases from J, with 16 bases between. Written as DNA, the CDR3 is TGCAGTGCTAGTGGAGGGGGCGCATCTACAGATACGCAGTATTTT. The encoded protein is CSASGGGASTDTQYF.

The V and J genes are TRBV7-8 and TRBJ2-4; a weak D match, TRBD2 (6 bases). The CDR3 covers 14 residues. V lost 8 bases, J lost 2 bases, and 13 bases lay in between. Per the germline V gene, CDR1 is SGHVS and CDR2 is FQNEAQ. Here the CDR3 reads CASVAGLTKNIQYF. DNA of the CDR3: TGTGCCAGCGTCGCGGGGTTAACCAAAAACATTCAGTACTTC.

V usage is TRBV7-2 and J usage is TRBJ2-5, with D possibly being TRBD2 (5 bases). Germline lookup yields CDR1 SGHTA and CDR2 FQGNSA. This CDR3 comprises 15 residues. V lost 0 bases to trimming and J lost 10 bases, with 18 bases between them. The CDR3: CASSLATEPREGQYF. DNA for the CDR3: TGTGCCAGCAGCTTAGCAACAGAACCAAGAGAGGGCCAGTACTTC.

The chain uses TRBV7-9 and TRBJ2-7; 7 nucleotides line up with TRBD1. Germline V gives CDR1 SEHNR, CDR2 FQNEAQ (reference sequence). This CDR3 is 15 amino acids long. The ends lost 5 bases at V and 2 bases at J; junction bases unmatched: 9. CDR3 amino acids: CASSGRQGKPYEQYF. CDR3 in DNA: TGTGCCAGCAGCGGGAGACAGGGAAAGCCCTACGAGCAGTACTTC.

The J gene is TRBJ1-2, the V gene TRBV9, with 8 nucleotides matching TRBD1. Germline V gene data show CDR1 as SGDLS and CDR2 as YYNGEE. The CDR3 extends over 14 amino acids. Trimming at V came to 0 bases and at J to 7 bases, leaving 5 bases not matched to a gene. The CDR3 spells CASSVVTTGGGYTF. The CDR3 bases are TGTGCCAGCAGCGTAGTGACAACAGGGGGTGGCTACACCTTC. Variable domain in full (rest from reference TRBV9 and TRBJ1-2): DSGVTQTPKHLITATGQRVTLRCSPRSGDLSVYWYQQSLDQGLQFLIQYYNGEERAKGNILERFSAQQFPDLHSELNLSSLELGDSALYFCASSVVTTGGGYTFGSGTRLTVV.

V is TRBV9 and J is TRBJ1-2; possibly TRBD1 for D (6 bases). This CDR3 has 13 residues. Germline V gene lookup returns CDR1 SGDLS and CDR2 YYNGEE. V was cut by 2 bases and J by 8 bases, with 13 bases left in between. Here the CDR3 reads CASSVQGSLGYTF. The DNA of the CDR3 is TGTGCCAGCAGCGTCCAGGGGTCCCTGGGCTACACCTTC.

J is TRBJ2-3 and V is TRBV6-5; D call uncertain. CDR1 and CDR2 (germline): MNHEY, SVGAGI. This CDR3 region has 13 residues. V lost 7 bases, J lost 7 bases, and 15 bases lay in between. In DNA, the CDR3 is TGTGCCAGCATCTCGGGTGCTGGAAATACGCAGTATTTT. It codes for CASISGAGNTQYF.